The 28 T cell receptor beta chains in this list originate from one sample, sequenced in a study of blood T cell repertoires in COVID-19. Sequenced by immunoSEQ multiplex PCR; TCRdb stores in-frame clones only, minus some. The sample contains roughly 250,000 clones, around 80% of which appear only once. Sequenced material: peripheral blood. All receptors derive from a woman between 40 and 55 years old with active or convalescent COVID-19.

The chain combines TRBV18 with TRBJ2-7, with TRBD2 matching over 8 bases. Germline lookup yields CDR1 KGHSH and CDR2 LQKENI. The junction had 18 bases not matched to a gene; V was cut back by 2 bases and J by 6 bases. This CDR3 region has 18 residues. The CDR3 region has the DNA TGTGCCAGCTCACCAAATTGGAGGTTAGCGGGGTTTCCGGGCGAGCAGTACTTC. It encodes CASSPNWRLAGFPGEQYF.

This clone occurred a few times. The chain is built from TRBV10-1 and TRBJ2-7, with D hard to call. V lost 4 bases and J 1 base, leaving 11 bases between the germline ends. Germline V lookup: CDR1 WNHNN, CDR2 SYGVQD (reference sequence). This CDR3 spans 14 amino acids. Written as DNA, the CDR3 is TGCGCCAGCAGTGCCGAGTTGTGGTCCTACGAGCAGTACTTC. Encoded protein: CASSAELWSYEQYF.

The rearrangement links TRBV9 to TRBJ2-5; weak D call: TRBD2 (5 bases). This CDR3 spans 13 amino acids. Germline CDR1 reads SGDLS; CDR2 reads YYNGEE. With 5 bases removed from V and 2 bases from J, the gap between germline ends came to 10 bases. For the CDR3, the DNA is TGTGCCAGCAGGGCCTCGGGGCAAGAGACCCAGTACTTC. Translation gives CASRASGQETQYF.

This clone showed up just a few times. Other DNA sequences from this sample encode an identical CDR3 as well. This chain uses TRBV5-1 with TRBJ1-5; 9 positions agree with TRBD1. The V gene's germline CDR1 is SGHRS and CDR2 YFSETQ. This CDR3 contains 14 residues. The V gene end was trimmed by 4 bases and the J gene end by 6 bases; junction bases not matched to a gene: 5. The DNA of the CDR3 is TGCGCCAGCAGCCTAGGACAGGGGACTCAGCCCCAGCATTTT. It codes for CASSLGQGTQPQHF.

The chain links TRBV29-1 to TRBJ2-5; D may be TRBD1 (6 bases). Per germline, CDR1 SQVTM and CDR2 ANQGSEA. Trimming removed 2 bases at V and 5 bases at J, with 12 bases between. The CDR3 covers 13 residues. In nucleotides, the CDR3 is TGCAGCGTTGAACGAGGGGGACGGGAGACCCAGTACTTC. Its protein product is CSVERGGRETQYF.

This clone has a handful of counts. Other nucleotide sequences in the sample specify the same CDR3. This rearrangement joins TRBV11-2 to TRBJ1-1; D possibly corresponds to TRBD1 (5 bases). V was pared by 1 base and J by 5 bases, with 8 bases between. CDR3 size: 13 residues. Germline CDR1 is SGHAT and CDR2 is FQNNGV. CDR3 nucleotides: TGTGCCAGCAGCTTAGTCGGGGGTACTGAAGCTTTCTTT. Its protein product is CASSLVGGTEAFF.

The V gene is TRBV13, the J gene TRBJ1-5, with TRBD1 matching 11 bases. This CDR3 region has 16 residues. V shed 0 bases, J shed 6 bases, and the junction held 4 bases outside the gene matches. Per germline, CDR1 PRHDT and CDR2 FYEKMQ (reference sequence). The CDR3 spells CASSLGGQGAGQPQHF. Here the CDR3 DNA reads TGTGCCAGCAGCTTAGGAGGACAGGGGGCAGGTCAGCCCCAGCATTTT.

The chain has TRBV6-1 and TRBJ1-5, with D unclear. The germline CDR1 and CDR2 sequences are MNHNS and SASEGT. The CDR3 spans 15 residues. Deletions cut 2 bases from V and 10 bases from J, with 18 bases between. CDR3 amino acids: CASSESVIAISPQHF. The CDR3 nucleotides read TGTGCCAGCAGTGAATCGGTTATAGCAATCAGCCCCCAGCATTTT.

The chain combines TRBV20-1 with TRBJ2-1; 7 nucleotides agree with TRBD1. This CDR3 has 15 amino acids. V lost 3 bases and J lost 4; bases outside the gene matches: 9. Germline CDR1 DFQATT, CDR2 SNEGSKA (reference sequence). The CDR3 region has the DNA TGCAGTGCTAGTTCCGAGACAGGGACGTACAATGAGCAGTTCTTC. Its protein is CSASSETGTYNEQFF.

The chain recombines TRBV28 with TRBJ1-4; D perhaps matches TRBD1 (6 bases). Trimming cost V 4 bases and J 7 bases, with 16 bases left between them. Per germline, CDR1 MDHEN and CDR2 SYDVKM. The CDR3 consists of 15 residues. Here the CDR3 DNA reads TGTGCCAGCAGTTCAAGAGGACAGAACAGTGAAAAACTGTTTTTT. Amino acid sequence: CASSSRGQNSEKLFF.

This clone has more than one count but fewer than ten. The V and J genes are TRBV28 and TRBJ2-7; tentative D call: TRBD2 (5 bases). V dropped 6 bases and J dropped 0 bases, with 15 bases sitting between them. Germline V gives CDR1 MDHEN, CDR2 SYDVKM. There are 15 residues in the CDR3. CDR3 protein: CASSPPGGSSYEQYF. The CDR3 DNA follows: TGTGCCAGCAGCCCCCCCGGAGGTAGCTCCTACGAGCAGTACTTC.

The chain uses TRBV2 and TRBJ1-3, with D possibly TRBD1 on 6 matching bases. Germline V CDR1 and CDR2: SNHLY, FYNNEI. The V gene lost 10 bases and the J gene lost 2 bases, with 12 bases spanning the gap. This CDR3 is built from 13 residues. The CDR3 DNA reads as TGTGCCATCTACAGGGTGACTGGAAACACCATATATTTT. Protein product: CAIYRVTGNTIYF. The full variable domain, completed using reference TRBV2 and TRBJ1-3, is EPEVTQTPSHQVTQMGQEVILRCVPISNHLYFYWYRQILGQKVEFLVSFYNNEISEKSEIFDDQFSVERPDGSNFTLKIRSTKLEDSAMYFCAIYRVTGNTIYFGEGSWLTVV.

This clone was detected a few times. This sequence joins TRBV5-1 and TRBJ1-2; D gene unclear. Between the trimmed V and J ends, which lost 1 base and 4 bases, there was a span of 11 bases. The CDR3 has 14 amino acids. Germline CDR1 reads SGHRS; CDR2 reads YFSETQ. The CDR3 spells CASSLYGPSYGYTF. The CDR3 DNA follows: TGCGCCAGCAGCTTGTACGGTCCTTCCTATGGCTACACCTTC.

The chain carries TRBV7-2 and TRBJ2-3, with a weak D call TRBD2 (6 bases). This CDR3 has 16 residues. Germline V gene sequence: CDR1 SGHTA, CDR2 FQGNSA. Trimming removed 6 bases at V and 0 bases at J, with 16 bases between. The CDR3 loop is CASRPYGSTSTDTQYF. The CDR3 nucleotides read TGTGCCAGCAGGCCCTACGGGAGCACTAGCACAGATACGCAGTATTTT.

As DNA, the CDR3 is TGTGCCAGCAGCTTAAGACCTCAGGGAGGAAATTCACCCCTCCACTTT. Residues: CASSLRPQGGNSPLHF. The V call is TRBV7-3, the J call TRBJ1-6, with a tentative D call TRBD1 (5 bases). CDR3 size: 16 residues. Germline lookup yields CDR1 SGHTA and CDR2 FQGTGA. V was clipped by 1 base and J by 7 bases, with 14 bases between them.

This sequence joins TRBV7-9 and TRBJ1-2; no clear D gene. This CDR3 contains 12 residues. The germline V gene encodes CDR1 SEHNR and CDR2 FQNEAQ (reference sequence). Trimming took 1 base from V and 7 from J, leaving 7 bases between them. In DNA, the CDR3 is TGTGCCAGCAGCTTAGGAGAAGTTGGCTACACCTTC. Translation: CASSLGEVGYTF.

The rearrangement uses TRBV6-5 and TRBJ2-7, with D possibly matching TRBD1 (5 bases). Looked up from germline, CDR1 is MNHEY and CDR2 is SVGAGI. This CDR3 contains 13 residues. The V gene lost 6 bases and the J gene lost 0 bases, with 9 bases spanning the gap. The CDR3 here is CASRETVSYEQYV. The CDR3 coding sequence is TGTGCCAGCAGAGAGACAGTCTCCTACGAGCAGTACGTC.

This chain joins TRBV3-1 (or the pseudogene TRBV3-2) and TRBJ1-1; tentatively, D is TRBD1 (5 bases). The CDR3 sequence is 13 residues long. V was cut by 5 bases and J by 3 bases, with 10 bases left in between. Germline CDR1 and CDR2: LGHDT and YNNKEL (reference sequence). The CDR3 region is CASSGRGYTEAFF. Written as DNA, the CDR3 is TGTGCCAGCAGCGGGCGGGGCTACACTGAAGCTTTCTTT.

Note on this clone: One end of the junction does not line up with germline, which may come from a read error. The CDR3 DNA reads TGTGCTAGCAGCTTAGGGACAGGGGTCGAGACCCAGTACTTC. Its protein product is CASSLGTGVETQYF. This chain joins TRBV7-7 and TRBJ2-5; 10 nucleotides agree with TRBD1. Germline loops: CDR1 SSHAT, CDR2 FNYEAQ (reference sequence). The CDR3 spans 14 residues.

This clone was observed a handful of times. The chain employs TRBV5-1 and TRBJ2-7; tentative D call: TRBD1 (5 bases). The CDR3 spans 14 residues. With 3 bases removed from V and 4 bases from J, the gap between germline ends came to 14 bases. Germline CDR1 is SGHRS and CDR2 is YFSETQ. The CDR3 region has the DNA TGCGCCAGCAGCTCCGAAAAAGGGGCATACGAGCAGTACTTC. Translated: CASSSEKGAYEQYF.

V usage is TRBV15 and J usage is TRBJ1-3, with D tentatively TRBD1 (5 bases). Germline V gene data show CDR1 as LNHNV and CDR2 as YYDKDF (reference sequence). The CDR3 is 17 residues long. V lost 5 bases to trimming and J lost 4 bases, with 21 bases between them. CDR3 loop: CATSDQTRGVWGNTIYF. The CDR3 DNA follows: TGTGCCACCAGCGATCAGACTAGGGGAGTTTGGGGAAACACCATATATTTT.

CDR3: CASSPWTVFVAKNIQYF. The CDR3 DNA is TGTGCCAGCAGCCCTTGGACAGTTTTTGTAGCCAAAAACATTCAGTACTTC. V and J are TRBV5-6 and TRBJ2-4; maybe TRBD1 (6 bases). CDR1 and CDR2 (germline): SGHDT, YYEEEE. Trimming pared 4 bases from V and 0 bases from J, leaving 17 bases between. This CDR3 is 17 amino acids long.

The J gene is TRBJ2-5, the V gene TRBV28; possible D gene TRBD2, 5 bases. V lost 5 bases and J lost 5, with 12 bases in between. The CDR3 covers 13 residues. In germline, CDR1 is MDHEN, CDR2 SYDVKM. DNA for the CDR3: TGTGCCAGCAGTCCCCCGTCGGGGGAGACCCAGTACTTC. This sequence encodes CASSPPSGETQYF.

The chain joins TRBV28 to TRBJ2-5, with a possible D match to TRBD2 (6 bases). Germline CDR1 is MDHEN and CDR2 is SYDVKM. The V end was cut by 6 bases, the J end by 5 bases, with 25 bases between. The CDR3 runs 17 residues. CDR3 loop: CASSPRFGRYREETQYF. In DNA form, the CDR3 reads TGTGCCAGCAGCCCACGGTTCGGCAGGTACCGGGAGGAGACCCAGTACTTC.

This rearrangement joins TRBV6-5 to TRBJ2-1, with D hard to call. The length of the CDR3 is 11 residues. The germline V gene encodes CDR1 MNHEY and CDR2 SVGAGI. Trimming took 2 bases from V and 7 from J, leaving 3 bases between them. The CDR3 spells CASSYLNEQFF. Here the CDR3 DNA reads TGTGCCAGCAGTTACCTTAATGAGCAGTTCTTC.

In its sample, this clone was seen many times. The chain joins TRBV7-9 to TRBJ1-4; unclear D gene. This CDR3 is 12 amino acids long. Per the germline V gene, CDR1 is SEHNR and CDR2 is FQNEAQ (reference sequence). The CDR3 protein is CAEQTTNEKLFF. The CDR3 DNA is TGTGCGGAACAGACAACTAATGAAAAACTGTTTTTT.

V gene TRBV27 combines with J gene TRBJ2-7; 9 nucleotides match TRBD1. Looked up from germline, CDR1 is MNHEY and CDR2 is SMNVEV (reference sequence). The ends lost 2 bases at V and 0 bases at J; junction bases unmatched: 2. CDR3 length equals 15 residues. CDR3 in DNA: TGTGCCAGCAGTTTAGGACAGGGGCTCTCCTACGAGCAGTACTTC. Its translation is CASSLGQGLSYEQYF.

This clone was found once. The chain is built from TRBV11-2 and TRBJ2-7; D might be TRBD2 (5 bases). Germline CDR1 reads SGHAT; CDR2 reads FQNNGV. The CDR3 has 15 amino acids. V lost 6 bases and J lost 4, with 19 bases in between. The CDR3 DNA follows: TGTGCCAGCAGGAAGGTGGGAAGGAGGCCATACGAGCAGTACTTC. Translating it yields CASRKVGRRPYEQYF.